The clone carrying this TCR beta chain was seen repeatedly, ten times or more. The data belong to a study of T-cell memory formation after mild COVID-19. The CDR3 covers 14 residues. The V and J ends lost 6 bases and 1 base respectively, with 11 bases between them. Germline V gene lookup returns CDR1 MNHEY and CDR2 SVGAGI. TCRdb fed the 5' RACE reads into MiXCR, producing one record per CDR3 protein. The sample carries some 31,000 distinct CDR3 sequences, approximately 12% recorded once. The V gene is TRBV6-5, the J gene TRBJ2-3; a weak D match, TRBD2 (5 bases). The receptor was isolated from an adult woman who had mild COVID-19 (a few samples of this study predate the infection). Cell type and time point are not known. The sequencing input was PBMCs or a T cell subset sorted from them (not recorded which). CDR3 in amino acids: CASREGRRTDTQYF. The DNA of the CDR3 is TGTGCCAGCAGGGAAGGGAGACGCACAGATACGCAGTATTTT.